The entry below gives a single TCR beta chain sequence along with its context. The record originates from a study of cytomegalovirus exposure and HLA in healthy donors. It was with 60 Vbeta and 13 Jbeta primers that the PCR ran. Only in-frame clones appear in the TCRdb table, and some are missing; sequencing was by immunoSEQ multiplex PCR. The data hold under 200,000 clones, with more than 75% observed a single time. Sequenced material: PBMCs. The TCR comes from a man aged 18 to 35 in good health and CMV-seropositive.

CDR3 DNA sequence: TGTGCCAGCTCACCAAAAACAACCGGGAGTTATGGCTACACCTTC. Translated, it gives CASSPKTTGSYGYTF. The chain has TRBV18 and TRBJ1-2; D is undetermined. The germline V and J ends were trimmed by 2 bases and 5 bases, with 15 bases remaining between them. Germline V lookup: CDR1 KGHSH, CDR2 LQKENI. CDR3 size: 15 residues.